The rows below give T cell receptor beta chains drawn from one sample of a study of human T cells and chemical hapten exposure. TCRdb analysed the RACE reads with MiXCR anew, one entry per CDR3 protein. The sample lists 60,000 to 80,000 distinct CDR3 sequences, approximately 6.7% seen once, with 1.5% to 2% in the top ten. Sequencing was performed on whole blood, taken in connection with sensitization to the hapten diphenylcyclopropenone (DPC). The source is a young woman with alopecia areata. Some clones in this sample may be carry-over from other donors' samples. Both conserved end residues are part of each CDR3. Each record gives: D gene, J gene, clone size, V gene, CDR3 length, CDR3 protein, CDR3 DNA. The D gene is left open where the match is weak. Expanded clones get a size class; other rows say once, few or many, or leave the size out.

TRBD2 TRBJ2-7 many TRBV5-1 15 CASSLITSAAYEQYF TGCGCCAGCAGCTTGATAACTAGCGCCGCCTACGAGCAGTACTTC
TRBD1 TRBJ1-6 few TRBV19 15 CASSHYRDRGSPLHF TGTGCCAGTAGTCATTACCGGGACAGGGGGTCACCCCTCCACTTT
- TRBJ2-3 few TRBV10-2 16 CASSESFRGGTDTQYF TGCGCCAGCAGTGAGTCGTTCAGAGGAGGCACAGATACGCAGTATTTT
TRBD1 TRBJ1-1 many TRBV15 17 CATSGFTGVKGNTEAFF TGTGCCACCAGCGGGTTCACAGGGGTGAAAGGAAACACTGAAGCTTTCTTT
- TRBJ1-1 many TRBV5-1 15 CASSLVAGVDTEAFF TGCGCCAGCAGCTTGGTCGCAGGGGTGGACACTGAAGCTTTCTTT
TRBD2 TRBJ2-5 many TRBV2 15 CASSRGLAEGETQYF TGTGCCAGCAGTCGCGGACTAGCGGAGGGAGAGACCCAGTACTTC
- TRBJ2-1 many TRBV6-1 17 CASSEGASGGSRNEQFF TGTGCCAGCAGTGAAGGGGCATCAGGGGGGTCGAGGAATGAGCAGTTCTTC
- TRBJ2-1 many TRBV12-3/TRBV12-4 15 CASIAPGHNYNEQFF TGTGCCAGCATCGCACCGGGACATAACTACAATGAGCAGTTCTTC
TRBD1 TRBJ1-3 many TRBV10-1 15 CASSEGTGSGNTIYF TGCGCCAGCAGTGAAGGGACAGGCTCTGGAAACACCATATATTTT
TRBD2 TRBJ2-1 - TRBV27 17 CASSFLLSRGGFNEQFF TGTGCCAGCAGTTTCTTATTAAGTCGGGGGGGTTTCAATGAGCAGTTCTTC
TRBD1 TRBJ1-2 - TRBV29-1 11 CSVGQGHGYTF TGCAGCGTTGGACAGGGCCATGGCTACACCTTC
- TRBJ2-3 many TRBV5-4 12 CASSLDTDTQYF TGTGCCAGCAGCTTAGACACAGATACGCAGTATTTT
TRBD2 TRBJ2-3 many TRBV12-3/TRBV12-4 15 CASSLLAGSTDTQYF TGTGCCAGCAGTTTACTAGCGGGAAGCACAGATACGCAGTATTTT
- TRBJ1-2 - TRBV29-1 13 CSVVTVRDYGYTF TGCAGCGTTGTGACCGTTAGGGACTATGGCTACACCTTC
TRBD2 TRBJ2-1 many TRBV5-1 14 CASSFNPGGNEQFF TGCGCCAGCAGCTTCAACCCGGGAGGTAATGAGCAGTTCTTC
- TRBJ2-2 many TRBV7-3 14 CASSPLHNTGELFF TGTGCCAGCAGCCCCCTCCATAACACCGGGGAGCTGTTTTTT
- TRBJ2-5 many TRBV15 16 CATSRAPGATQETQYF TGTGCCACCAGCAGAGCCCCAGGGGCGACCCAAGAGACCCAGTACTTC
- TRBJ1-1 many TRBV6-2/TRBV6-3 14 CASSYLSGGTEAFF TGTGCCAGCAGTTACTTGTCGGGGGGGACTGAAGCTTTCTTT
- TRBJ1-5 few TRBV3-1 13 CASSQTHQGPQHF TGTGCCAGCAGCCAGACGCACCAGGGGCCCCAGCATTTT
- TRBJ1-5 - TRBV6-4 13 CASSAGANQPQHF TGTGCCAGCTCGGCAGGGGCAAATCAGCCCCAGCATTTT
- TRBJ2-7 many TRBV20-1 14 CSARTGGGSYEQYF TGCAGTGCTAGAACCGGGGGTGGGTCCTACGAGCAGTACTTC
- TRBJ1-5 many TRBV2 17 CASSESVRVMANQPQHF TGTGCCAGCAGTGAATCCGTCCGCGTCATGGCCAATCAGCCCCAGCATTTT
TRBD1 TRBJ2-2 few TRBV6-2/TRBV6-3 17 CASSKERGTGHTGELFF TGTGCCAGCAGTAAGGAAAGAGGGACAGGGCACACCGGGGAGCTGTTTTTT
- TRBJ1-6 many TRBV20-1 13 CSARRDYNSPLHF TGCAGTGCTCGACGGGACTATAATTCACCCCTCCACTTT
- TRBJ2-3 - TRBV12-3/TRBV12-4 14 CASWSRLGTDTQYF TGTGCCAGCTGGAGCAGGCTAGGCACAGATACGCAGTATTTT
- TRBJ1-3 many TRBV29-1 11 CSVLSGNTIYF TGCAGCGTGTTATCAGGAAACACCATATATTTT
- TRBJ1-2 - TRBV29-1 12 CSADQGSYGYTF TGCAGTGCCGACCAGGGGTCCTATGGCTACACCTTC
- TRBJ1-1 - TRBV7-9 11 CASSSAGDFFF TGTGCCAGCAGCTCCGCAGGGGACTTCTTCTTT
TRBD2 TRBJ2-1 few TRBV5-1 17 CASSPMTSAGGWNEQFF TGCGCCAGCAGCCCCATGACTAGCGCTGGGGGTTGGAATGAGCAGTTCTTC
- TRBJ1-2 many TRBV6-1 14 CASSESGFGYGYTF TGTGCCAGCAGTGAGTCCGGTTTCGGCTATGGCTACACCTTC
- TRBJ2-5 many TRBV15 12 CATSKQQETQYF TGTGCCACCAGCAAACAGCAAGAGACCCAGTACTTC
TRBD1 TRBJ1-1 - TRBV30 13 CAWSILAGGEAFF TGTGCCTGGAGTATCCTAGCAGGGGGCGAAGCTTTCTTT
- TRBJ1-1 many TRBV20-1 14 CSARVAGPNTEAFF TGCAGTGCTAGAGTTGCAGGCCCGAACACTGAAGCTTTCTTT
- TRBJ1-3 many TRBV2 15 CASSQTTGSGNTIYF TGTGCCAGCAGCCAGACAACCGGCTCTGGAAACACCATATATTTT
- TRBJ1-1 - TRBV7-8 15 CASSFTGPMNTEAFF TGTGCCAGCAGCTTTACAGGCCCCATGAACACTGAAGCTTTCTTT
- TRBJ2-1 many TRBV7-8 13 CASSLSTYNEQFF TGTGCCAGCAGCTTATCGACCTACAATGAGCAGTTCTTC
- TRBJ2-7 many TRBV6-1 13 CASQGQPFYEQYF TGTGCCAGCCAGGGACAACCTTTCTACGAGCAGTACTTC
TRBD2 TRBJ2-5 many TRBV7-3 15 CASSRSAGAGETQYF TGTGCCAGCAGCCGATCAGCGGGGGCGGGAGAGACCCAGTACTTC
- TRBJ2-7 many TRBV18 15 CASSPETGRFYEQYF TGTGCCAGCTCACCGGAGACAGGCAGGTTCTACGAGCAGTACTTC
TRBD1 TRBJ2-6 many TRBV7-9 18 CASSLSGGSNPGANVLTF TGTGCCAGCAGCTTATCAGGGGGCTCGAACCCCGGGGCCAACGTCCTGACTTTC
- TRBJ2-1 many TRBV10-3 14 CAISESRGANEQFF TGTGCCATCAGTGAGTCGAGAGGGGCTAATGAGCAGTTCTTC
- TRBJ2-2 - TRBV30 13 CAWSIRNTGELFF TGTGCCTGGAGTATACGTAACACCGGGGAGCTGTTTTTT
- TRBJ1-3 many TRBV5-6 17 CASSLYYRGYSGNTIYF TGTGCCAGCAGCTTGTATTACCGCGGCTACTCTGGAAACACCATATATTTT
- TRBJ1-2 - TRBV5-1 17 CASSLAPRGSSPGGFTF TGCGCCAGCAGCTTGGCCCCGAGGGGCAGCAGCCCCGGTGGCTTCACCTTC
- TRBJ2-4 many TRBV12-3/TRBV12-4 15 CASSFGSGAKNIQYF TGTGCCAGCAGTTTTGGATCCGGGGCCAAAAACATTCAGTACTTC
TRBD1 TRBJ1-1 many TRBV3-1 15 CASSPNRGRGTEAFF TGTGCCAGCAGCCCTAACAGGGGGCGCGGCACTGAAGCTTTCTTT
TRBD1 TRBJ1-1 many TRBV2 16 CAKNEVTGRTNTEAFF TGTGCAAAAAATGAAGTGACAGGGAGAACGAACACTGAAGCTTTCTTT
TRBD1 TRBJ2-3 many TRBV6-1 14 CASSESRGPDTQYF TGTGCCAGCAGTGAATCCAGGGGGCCAGATACGCAGTATTTT
- TRBJ2-5 many TRBV5-4 14 CASSLGSSQETQYF TGTGCCAGCAGCTTGGGCTCTAGCCAAGAGACCCAGTACTTC
- TRBJ2-2 many TRBV27 16 CASRRSSVGRSGELFF TGTGCCAGCAGACGGTCTAGCGTGGGCCGGTCCGGGGAGCTGTTTTTT
- TRBJ1-1 many TRBV7-2 13 CASYSPPNTEAFF TGTGCCAGCTATAGTCCTCCTAACACTGAAGCTTTCTTT
- TRBJ2-1 few TRBV29-1 15 CSVEVRALSYNEQFF TGCAGCGTTGAAGTTAGGGCCCTCTCCTACAATGAGCAGTTCTTC
- TRBJ1-3 many TRBV5-1 18 CASSLEPGSRLMGNTIYF TGCGCCAGCAGCTTGGAGCCGGGATCTCGTCTTATGGGAAACACCATATATTTT
- TRBJ2-1 - TRBV6-1 12 CASRGGGREQFF TGTGCCAGCAGGGGGGGGGGCCGGGAGCAGTTCTTC